This T cell receptor beta chain emerged from a study of blood T cells in healthy people across ages. A note on this clonotype: Its specificity is not known.

The CDR3 has 15 residues. Germline V lookup: CDR1 DFQATT, CDR2 SNEGSKA (reference sequence). The ends were cut back, 0 bases at V and 2 bases at J, with 12 bases in the middle. For the second PCR, which ran for about 7 to 11 cycles, a sample-barcoded 5' primer and a J-beta primer mix were used. MiXCR was run by TCRdb on the 5' RACE reads, yielding one entry per CDR3 protein. Of roughly 1.7 million distinct CDR3 sequences in the sample, about 35% were seen once. Ranging in age from about 6 to 95, the donors were healthy Caucasian individuals from Russia. The draw of peripheral blood yielded around 9.6 milliliters from each donor. Study results and caveats: TCR beta diversity, measured per million T cells, fell in a roughly linear way with age. Higher naive T cell percentage went strongly together with higher TCR beta diversity.

The material sequenced was blood. The chain carries TRBV20-1 and TRBJ2-3; D is unclear. The sequence derives from a woman aged 30 to 39 in good health. The CDR3 bases are TGCAGTGCTAGAGACAGCTCTGTCATCACAGATACGCAGTATTTT. Translated, it gives CSARDSSVITDTQYF.